The T cell receptor beta chain described here comes from a study of blood T cell repertoires in COVID-19. This table comes from immunoSEQ multiplex PCR, and its TCRdb copy is limited to in-frame clones, with some not included. The repertoire holds about 300,000 clones, with around 88% as singletons. The V and J ends lost 5 bases and 3 bases, in that order; junction bases with no gene match: 9. The CDR3 length is 15 residues. Germline V gives CDR1 WSHSY, CDR2 SAAADI. This clone was found a few times. V gene TRBV10-2 combines with J gene TRBJ2-7; 8 bases are a match to TRBD1. The sample consisted of peripheral blood. This TCR was recovered from a woman aged 50 to 60 with acute or convalescent COVID-19. The CDR3 region is CASSPQTGEGYEQYV. CDR3 coding DNA: TGCGCCAGCAGTCCCCAGACAGGGGAAGGCTACGAGCAGTACGTC.